The clone carrying this T cell receptor (beta chain) was seen many times. Its target is unknown. Every patient was untreated before thyroid surgery. Trimming removed 3 bases from V and 5 bases from J; junction bases left unmatched: 11. This CDR3 comprises 17 residues. In germline, CDR1 is SGDLS, CDR2 YYNGEE. The record originates from a study of metastatic and nonmetastatic thyroid tumors. Study-level information: Repertoire comparisons spanned blood and tumor or nodule tissue from malignant and benign thyroid patients. Study results and caveats: Relative to benign nodules, malignant thyroid tumors were reportedly characterized by significantly elevated TCR beta diversity in blood and tumor.

TCRdb recomputed clones from the PCR reads via MiXCR. The data hold tens of thousands of clones, with over 15% observed a single time. The chain links TRBV9 to TRBJ2-1, with TRBD2 identical over 10 bases. The TCR comes from a female donor with papillary thyroid cancer or a benign thyroid nodule (not recorded which). Some clones in this sample may be carry-over from other donors' samples. Sequencing was done on a sample of tumor tissue. The CDR3 DNA is TGTGCCAGCAGCGGCCCTAGCGGGAGTATGGGCCACAATGAGCAGTTCTTC. Its protein product is CASSGPSGSMGHNEQFF.